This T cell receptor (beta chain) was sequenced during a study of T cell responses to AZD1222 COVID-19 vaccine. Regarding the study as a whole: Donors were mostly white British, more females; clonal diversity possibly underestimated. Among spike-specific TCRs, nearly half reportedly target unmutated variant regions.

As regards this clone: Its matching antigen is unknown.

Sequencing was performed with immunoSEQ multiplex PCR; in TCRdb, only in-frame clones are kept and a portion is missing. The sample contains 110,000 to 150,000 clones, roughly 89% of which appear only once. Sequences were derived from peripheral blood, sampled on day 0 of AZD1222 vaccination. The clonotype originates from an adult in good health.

CDR3 bases: TGTGCCAGCAGCGCTACCCTGACTGCAAACTATGGCTACACCTTC. Translated: CASSATLTANYGYTF. The V gene is TRBV9, the J gene TRBJ1-2; D gene unclear. Germline V gives CDR1 SGDLS, CDR2 YYNGEE. The V end lost 3 bases, the J end lost 2 bases, and 14 bases lay between the germline ends. The CDR3 loop spans 15 amino acids. The entire variable domain, with the rest obtained from reference TRBV9 and TRBJ1-2, is as follows: DSGVTQTPKHLITATGQRVTLRCSPRSGDLSVYWYQQSLDQGLQFLIQYYNGEERAKGNILERFSAQQFPDLHSELNLSSLELGDSALYFCASSATLTANYGYTFGSGTRLTVV.